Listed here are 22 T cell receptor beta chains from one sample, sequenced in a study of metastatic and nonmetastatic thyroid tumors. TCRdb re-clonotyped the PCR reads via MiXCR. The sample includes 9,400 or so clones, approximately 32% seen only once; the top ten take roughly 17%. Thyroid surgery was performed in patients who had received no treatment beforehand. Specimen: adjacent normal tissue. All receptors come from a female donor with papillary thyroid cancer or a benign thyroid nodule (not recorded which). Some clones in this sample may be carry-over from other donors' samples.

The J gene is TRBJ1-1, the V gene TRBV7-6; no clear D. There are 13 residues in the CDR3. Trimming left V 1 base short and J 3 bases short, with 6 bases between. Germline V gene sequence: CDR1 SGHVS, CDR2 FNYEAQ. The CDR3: CASSLEWDTEAFF. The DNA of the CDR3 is TGTGCCAGCAGCTTAGAATGGGACACTGAAGCTTTCTTT.

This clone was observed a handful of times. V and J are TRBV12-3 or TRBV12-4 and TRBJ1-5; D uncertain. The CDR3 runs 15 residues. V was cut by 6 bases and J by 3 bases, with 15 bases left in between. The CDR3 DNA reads TGTGCCAGCAGAGACGGGATGCGAGTCAATCAGCCCCAGCATTTT. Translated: CASRDGMRVNQPQHF.

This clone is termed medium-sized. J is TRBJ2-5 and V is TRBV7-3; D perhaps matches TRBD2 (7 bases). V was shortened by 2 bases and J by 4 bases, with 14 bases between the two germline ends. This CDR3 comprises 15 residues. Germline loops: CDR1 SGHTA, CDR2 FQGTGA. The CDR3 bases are TGTGCCAGCAGCTTACGGCAGGGGAGGGCAGAGACCCAGTACTTC. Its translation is CASSLRQGRAETQYF.

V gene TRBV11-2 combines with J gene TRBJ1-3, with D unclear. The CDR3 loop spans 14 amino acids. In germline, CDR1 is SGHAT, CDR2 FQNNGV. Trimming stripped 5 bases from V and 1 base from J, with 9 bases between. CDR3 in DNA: TGTGCCAGCAGCCTTGCCGGTTCTGGAAACACCATATATTTT. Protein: CASSLAGSGNTIYF.

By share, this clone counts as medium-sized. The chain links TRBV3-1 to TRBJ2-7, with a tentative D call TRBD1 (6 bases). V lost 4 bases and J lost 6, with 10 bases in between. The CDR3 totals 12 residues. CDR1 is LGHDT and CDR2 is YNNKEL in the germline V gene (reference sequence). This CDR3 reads CASSPQGGEQYF. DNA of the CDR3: TGTGCCAGCAGCCCACAGGGTGGCGAGCAGTACTTC.

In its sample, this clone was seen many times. CDR3 amino acids: CASSQGTSGMSDTQYF. CDR3 nucleotide sequence: TGTGCCAGCAGCCAGGGGACTAGCGGGATGTCAGATACGCAGTATTTT. The rearrangement joins TRBV3-1 to TRBJ2-3; 13 positions match TRBD2. The CDR3 length is 16 residues. Trimming took 3 bases from V and 4 from J; bases not matched to a gene: 4. Germline V CDR1 and CDR2: LGHDT, YNNKEL (reference sequence).

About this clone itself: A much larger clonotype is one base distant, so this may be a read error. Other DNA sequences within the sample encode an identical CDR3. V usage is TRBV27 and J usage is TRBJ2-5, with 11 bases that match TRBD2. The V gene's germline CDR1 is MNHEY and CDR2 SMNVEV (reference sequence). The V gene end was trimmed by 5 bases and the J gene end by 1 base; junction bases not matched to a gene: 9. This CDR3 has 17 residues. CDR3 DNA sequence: TGTGCCAGCAGTACACGACTAGCGGGACCCCTCCAAGAGACCCAGTACTTC. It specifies CASSTRLAGPLQETQYF.

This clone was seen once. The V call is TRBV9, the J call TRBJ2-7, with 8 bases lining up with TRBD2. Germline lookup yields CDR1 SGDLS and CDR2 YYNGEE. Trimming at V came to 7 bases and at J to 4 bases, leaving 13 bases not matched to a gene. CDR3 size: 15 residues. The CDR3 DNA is TGTGCCAGCCGCCCGCCACTCGCGGGAGGATACGAGCAGTACTTC. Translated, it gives CASRPPLAGGYEQYF.

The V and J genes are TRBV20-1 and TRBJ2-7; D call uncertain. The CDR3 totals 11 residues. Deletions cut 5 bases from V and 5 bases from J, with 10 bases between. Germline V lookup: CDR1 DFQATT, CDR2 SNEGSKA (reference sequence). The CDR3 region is CSAVMCDEQYF. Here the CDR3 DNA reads TGCAGTGCTGTGATGTGTGACGAGCAGTACTTC.

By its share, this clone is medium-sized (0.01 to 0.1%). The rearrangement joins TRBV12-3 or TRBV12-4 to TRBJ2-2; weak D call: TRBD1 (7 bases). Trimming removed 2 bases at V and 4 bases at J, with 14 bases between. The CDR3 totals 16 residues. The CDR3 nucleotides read TGTGCCAGCAGTTTAAGGGCAGGGGGGCGCACCGGGGAGCTGTTTTTT. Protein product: CASSLRAGGRTGELFF.

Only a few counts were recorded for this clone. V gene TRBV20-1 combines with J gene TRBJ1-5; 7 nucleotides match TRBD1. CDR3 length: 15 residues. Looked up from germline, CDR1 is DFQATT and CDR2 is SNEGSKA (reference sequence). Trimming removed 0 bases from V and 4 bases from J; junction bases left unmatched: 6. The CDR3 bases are TGCAGTGCTAGAGAGATAGGGACAGCGAATCAGCCCCAGCATTTT. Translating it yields CSAREIGTANQPQHF.

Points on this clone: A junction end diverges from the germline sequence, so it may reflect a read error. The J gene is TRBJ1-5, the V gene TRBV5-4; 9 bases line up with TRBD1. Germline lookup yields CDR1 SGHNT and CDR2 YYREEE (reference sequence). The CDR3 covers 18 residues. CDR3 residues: CASSLLSGQGRANQLQHF. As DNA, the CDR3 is TGTGCCAGCAGCTTGCTATCCGGACAGGGGCGGGCCAATCAGCTCCAGCATTTT.

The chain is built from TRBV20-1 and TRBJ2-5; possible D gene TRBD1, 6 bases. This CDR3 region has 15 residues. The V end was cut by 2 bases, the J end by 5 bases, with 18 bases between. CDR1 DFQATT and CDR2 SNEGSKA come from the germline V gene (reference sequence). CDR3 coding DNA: TGCAGTGCTAGAAGAGGTACAGGGATGGCGGAGACCCAGTACTTC. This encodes CSARRGTGMAETQYF.

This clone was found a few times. Here the CDR3 reads CASSQDRVPSGNTIYF. In DNA, the CDR3 is TGTGCCAGCAGCCAAGACAGGGTTCCCTCTGGAAACACCATATATTTT. V usage is TRBV7-8 and J usage is TRBJ1-3; 7 nucleotides align to TRBD1. The V gene's germline CDR1 is SGHVS and CDR2 FQNEAQ. The length of the CDR3 is 16 residues. V lost 5 bases, J lost 0 bases, and 7 bases stayed unmatched.

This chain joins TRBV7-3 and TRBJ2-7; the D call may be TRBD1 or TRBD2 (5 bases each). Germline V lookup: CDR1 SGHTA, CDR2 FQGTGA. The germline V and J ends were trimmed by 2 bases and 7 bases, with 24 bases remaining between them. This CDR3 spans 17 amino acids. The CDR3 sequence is CASSLDGLGDDPLEQYF. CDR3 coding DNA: TGTGCCAGCAGCTTAGACGGGTTGGGGGACGATCCATTAGAGCAGTACTTC.

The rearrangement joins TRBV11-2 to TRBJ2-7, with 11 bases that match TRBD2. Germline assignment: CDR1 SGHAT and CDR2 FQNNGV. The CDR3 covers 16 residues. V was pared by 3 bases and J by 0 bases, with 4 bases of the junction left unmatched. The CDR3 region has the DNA TGTGCCAGCAGCTTGACTAGCGGGGCCGGCTCCTACGAGCAGTACTTC. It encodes CASSLTSGAGSYEQYF.

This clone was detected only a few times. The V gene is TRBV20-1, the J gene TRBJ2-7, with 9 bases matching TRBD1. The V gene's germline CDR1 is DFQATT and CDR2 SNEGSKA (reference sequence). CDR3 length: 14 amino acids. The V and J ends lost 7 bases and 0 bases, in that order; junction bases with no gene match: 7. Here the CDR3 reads CSGVPGQGSYEQYF. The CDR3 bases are TGCAGTGGGGTCCCGGGACAGGGCTCCTACGAGCAGTACTTC.

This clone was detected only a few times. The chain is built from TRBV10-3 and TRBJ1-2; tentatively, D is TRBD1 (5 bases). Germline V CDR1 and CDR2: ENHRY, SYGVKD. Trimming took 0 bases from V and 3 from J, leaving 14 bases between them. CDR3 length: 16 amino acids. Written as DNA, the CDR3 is TGTGCCATCAGTGAGTCAGAGGGGAAAGGGGACTATGGCTACACCTTC. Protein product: CAISESEGKGDYGYTF.

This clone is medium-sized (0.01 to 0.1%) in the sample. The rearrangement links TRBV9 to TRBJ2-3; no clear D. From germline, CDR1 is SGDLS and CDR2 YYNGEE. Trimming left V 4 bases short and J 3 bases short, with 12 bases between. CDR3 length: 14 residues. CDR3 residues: CASSLRDITDTQYF. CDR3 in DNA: TGTGCCAGCAGCCTAAGAGATATAACAGATACGCAGTATTTT.

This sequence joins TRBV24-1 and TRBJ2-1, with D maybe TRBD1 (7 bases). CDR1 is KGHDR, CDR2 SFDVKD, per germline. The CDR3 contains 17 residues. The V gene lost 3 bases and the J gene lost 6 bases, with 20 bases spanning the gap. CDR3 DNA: TGTGCCACCAGTGATCCCCTGGAGGGGGCGAATACCAATGAGCAGTTCTTC. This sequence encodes CATSDPLEGANTNEQFF.

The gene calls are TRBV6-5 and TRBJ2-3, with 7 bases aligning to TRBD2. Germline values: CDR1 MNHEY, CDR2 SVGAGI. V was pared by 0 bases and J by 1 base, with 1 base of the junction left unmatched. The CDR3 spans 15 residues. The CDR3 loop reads CASSYSGRGTDTQYF. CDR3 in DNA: TGTGCCAGCAGTTACTCGGGGAGGGGCACAGATACGCAGTATTTT.

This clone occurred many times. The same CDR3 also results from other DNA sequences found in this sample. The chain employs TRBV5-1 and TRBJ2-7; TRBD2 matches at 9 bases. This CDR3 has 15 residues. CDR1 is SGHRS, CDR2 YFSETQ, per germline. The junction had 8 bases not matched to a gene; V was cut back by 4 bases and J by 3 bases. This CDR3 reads CASSAAGGLFYEQYF. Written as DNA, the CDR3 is TGCGCCAGCAGCGCAGCGGGGGGCCTCTTCTACGAGCAGTACTTC.